These T cell receptor beta chains were read from a single sample in a study of blood T cell repertoires in COVID-19. The data were produced by immunoSEQ multiplex PCR, yet TCRdb's version contains in-frame clones alone and is incomplete. This sample has more than 95,000 clones; 65% to 90% occur once, and the top ten carry about 4.8%. The sample comprised peripheral blood. The receptors derive from a man aged 60 to 75 with acute or convalescent COVID-19. CDR3s include the opening cysteine and the closing phenylalanine or tryptophan. A D gene is named only where the DNA matches it firmly. Only part of the rows carry a size: once, few, many, or a class if the clone is expanded.

abundance	d_gene	v_gene	j_gene	CDR3aa	CDR3nt
few	-	TRBV30	TRBJ2-1	CAWSFSSSSYNEQFF	TGTGCCTGGAGTTTCTCTAGCTCTTCCTACAATGAGCAGTTCTTC
-	TRBD1	TRBV27	TRBJ1-2	CASSRDSNYGYTF	TGTGCCAGCAGCAGGGACAGTAACTATGGCTACACCTTC
-	-	TRBV5-6	TRBJ1-1	CASSLAAGGKNTEAFF	TGTGCCAGCAGCTTGGCCGCGGGGGGAAAGAACACTGAAGCTTTCTTT
-	TRBD2	TRBV5-4	TRBJ2-3	CASSFGLAGGIDTQYF	TGTGCCAGCAGCTTCGGACTAGCGGGAGGGATAGATACGCAGTATTTT
few	-	TRBV5-4	TRBJ1-1	CASSFRASGTEAFF	TGTGCCAGCAGCTTTCGGGCCAGCGGGACTGAAGCTTTCTTT
once	TRBD1	TRBV6-5	TRBJ1-1	CASSIPQGAATEAFF	TGTGCCAGCAGTATACCACAGGGGGCAGCCACTGAAGCTTTCTTT
-	TRBD1	TRBV6-5	TRBJ1-2	CASSRGQGGSYGYTF	TGTGCCAGCAGCCGAGGACAGGGGGGATCCTATGGCTACACCTTC
-	TRBD1	TRBV14	TRBJ2-1	CASSRQGASYNEQFF	TGTGCCAGCAGCCGTCAGGGGGCGTCCTACAATGAGCAGTTCTTC
-	TRBD1	TRBV3-1/TRBV3-2	TRBJ1-6	CASSPLAGGKGSPLHF	TGTGCCAGCAGCCCCCTGGCAGGGGGAAAGGGTTCACCCCTCCACTTT
-	-	TRBV27	TRBJ1-2	CASSRRDSNYGYTF	TGTGCCAGCAGTAGACGGGACTCCAACTATGGCTACACCTTC
-	-	TRBV5-1	TRBJ2-1	CASSPTSPSYNEQFF	TGCGCCAGCAGCCCCACTAGCCCTTCCTACAATGAGCAGTTCTTC
-	-	TRBV7-2	TRBJ1-1	CASSPGTEAFF	TGTGCCAGCAGCCCGGGGACTGAAGCTTTCTTT
-	TRBD2	TRBV5-4	TRBJ2-3	CASSPRTSGRVNADTQYF	TGTGCCAGCAGCCCGAGGACTAGCGGGAGAGTGAACGCAGATACGCAGTATTTT
-	-	TRBV19	TRBJ2-7	CASSPTAPFSSYEQYF	TGTGCCAGTAGTCCAACCGCGCCGTTTAGCTCCTACGAGCAGTACTTC
-	-	TRBV18	TRBJ1-1	CASSPGFGNTEAFF	TGTGCCAGCTCACCTGGCTTTGGGAACACTGAAGCTTTCTTT
-	TRBD2	TRBV24-1	TRBJ2-3	CATSDLRGGLGGDTQYF	TGTGCCACCAGTGATTTACGGGGAGGGCTCGGGGGAGATACGCAGTATTTT
-	-	TRBV7-9	TRBJ2-1	CASSPGRSSYNEQFF	TGTGCCAGCAGCCCGGGTCGTAGCTCCTACAATGAGCAGTTCTTC
-	TRBD1	TRBV5-1	TRBJ2-7	CASSFAGGGYEQYF	TGCGCCAGCAGCTTCGCAGGGGGCGGTTACGAGCAGTACTTC
-	-	TRBV14	TRBJ2-4	CASSQVGVAKNIQYF	TGTGCCAGCAGCCAAGTAGGGGTAGCCAAAAACATTCAGTACTTC
-	-	TRBV28	TRBJ2-5	CASSLRDYQETQYF	TGTGCCAGCAGCCTCCGGGACTACCAAGAGACCCAGTACTTC
-	-	TRBV7-3	TRBJ1-1	CASSLTQRTEAFF	TGTGCCAGCAGCTTGACGCAGCGGACTGAAGCTTTCTTT
once	TRBD1	TRBV5-4	TRBJ1-2	CASSPPQGTNYGYTF	TGTGCCAGCAGCCCCCCACAGGGGACTAACTATGGCTACACCTTC
-	TRBD1	TRBV5-1	TRBJ1-6	CASSIGQAYNSPLHF	TGCGCCAGCAGCATAGGACAGGCTTATAATTCACCCCTCCACTTT
-	-	TRBV20-1	TRBJ1-5	CSASTVNSNQPQHF	TGCAGTGCTAGTACAGTAAATAGCAATCAGCCCCAGCATTTT
-	TRBD1	TRBV10-2	TRBJ1-1	CASTQGGTEAFF	TGCGCCAGCACGCAGGGGGGCACTGAAGCTTTCTTT
-	-	TRBV12-3/TRBV12-4	TRBJ1-1	CASSLRGGTEAFF	TGTGCCAGCAGTTTGAGAGGGGGCACTGAAGCTTTCTTT
-	TRBD2	TRBV30	TRBJ2-1	CAWTGGQAGYNEQFF	TGTGCCTGGACGGGGGGTCAGGCAGGATACAATGAGCAGTTCTTC
-	TRBD1	TRBV2	TRBJ1-1	CASSSTGADTEAFF	TGTGCCAGCAGTTCGACAGGGGCGGACACTGAAGCTTTCTTT
-	TRBD2	TRBV7-3	TRBJ2-1	CASSLTPGGRGYNEQFF	TGTGCCAGCAGCTTAACCCCGGGCGGGAGAGGCTACAATGAGCAGTTCTTC
-	TRBD2	TRBV18	TRBJ2-1	CASSLRVRGEHNEQFF	TGTGCCAGCTCTCTCCGTGTTCGGGGGGAGCACAATGAGCAGTTCTTC
-	-	TRBV11-3	TRBJ2-5	CASSLQDSQETQYF	TGTGCCAGCAGCTTACAGGACAGTCAAGAGACCCAGTACTTC
-	-	TRBV7-2	TRBJ1-1	CASSLAGGLNTEAFF	TGTGCCAGCAGCTTGGCGGGGGGGTTGAACACTGAAGCTTTCTTT
-	TRBD1	TRBV6-6	TRBJ1-5	CASSDRVSNQPQHF	TGTGCCAGCAGTGACAGGGTAAGCAATCAGCCCCAGCATTTT
-	-	TRBV27	TRBJ2-2	CASSFQVGLATGELFF	TGTGCCAGCAGTTTCCAGGTCGGTTTGGCCACCGGGGAGCTGTTTTTT
few	TRBD1	TRBV30	TRBJ1-6	CGGRTGYNSPLHF	TGTGGGGGTAGGACAGGCTATAATTCACCCCTCCACTTT
-	TRBD2	TRBV10-2	TRBJ2-5	CASSEAGGAEKTQYF	TGCGCCAGCAGTGAGGCGGGGGGAGCTGAAAAGACCCAGTACTTC
-	TRBD2	TRBV5-5	TRBJ2-3	CASTFRLASTDTQYF	TGTGCCAGCACCTTTCGACTAGCGAGCACAGATACGCAGTATTTT
few	TRBD1	TRBV19	TRBJ1-2	CASLRRTGGLENYGYTF	TGTGCCAGTCTCCGGAGGACAGGGGGCCTAGAGAACTATGGCTACACCTTC
-	-	TRBV7-8	TRBJ2-7	CASSLDRLGFISYEQYF	TGTGCCAGCAGCTTAGACCGACTAGGTTTTATTTCCTACGAGCAGTACTTC
-	TRBD2	TRBV29-1	TRBJ2-1	CSGRTSGRNNEQFF	TGCAGCGGGAGGACTAGCGGGAGGAACAATGAGCAGTTCTTC
-	TRBD2	TRBV7-2	TRBJ2-5	CASSRGLALKETQYF	TGTGCCAGCAGCCGGGGACTAGCGCTAAAAGAGACCCAGTACTTC
-	-	TRBV7-8	TRBJ1-5	CASSSAQGPQHF	TGTGCCAGCAGCTCAGCCCAGGGGCCCCAGCATTTT
-	TRBD2	TRBV19	TRBJ2-1	CASTSGGEYNEQFF	TGTGCCAGTACTAGCGGGGGAGAGTACAATGAGCAGTTCTTC
-	TRBD1	TRBV6-5	TRBJ2-5	CASHGTVQETQYF	TGTGCCAGCCATGGGACAGTTCAAGAGACCCAGTACTTC
-	TRBD1	TRBV11-3	TRBJ1-6	CASSSGTGGSPLHF	TGTGCCAGCAGCAGTGGGACAGGCGGTTCACCCCTCCACTTT
-	-	TRBV10-2	TRBJ1-2	CASSDPTGGADYGYTF	TGCGCCAGCAGTGATCCTACTGGGGGCGCGGACTATGGCTACACCTTC
-	TRBD1	TRBV6-2/TRBV6-3	TRBJ1-5	CASSYRDRGWGSNQPQHF	TGTGCCAGCAGTTACCGGGACAGGGGTTGGGGGAGCAATCAGCCCCAGCATTTT
-	TRBD2	TRBV5-4	TRBJ2-1	CASSLAEAAGVPNEQFF	TGTGCCAGCAGCTTGGCCGAGGCAGCGGGAGTGCCCAATGAGCAGTTCTTC
few	-	TRBV7-8	TRBJ1-4	CASSLGSGNEKLFF	TGTGCCAGCAGCTTAGGGTCAGGCAATGAAAAACTGTTTTTT
few	-	TRBV19	TRBJ2-2	CASRLGELNTGELFF	TGTGCCAGTAGGCTGGGCGAACTGAACACCGGGGAGCTGTTTTTT
-	TRBD1	TRBV9	TRBJ1-1	CASSASGTGNTEAFF	TGTGCCAGCAGCGCTTCCGGGACAGGGAACACTGAAGCTTTCTTT
-	-	TRBV6-4	TRBJ2-1	CASSDRNEQFF	TGTGCCAGCAGTGATAGAAATGAGCAGTTCTTC
few	-	TRBV21-1	TRBJ2-7	CASSLAGRDRGYEQYF	TGTGCCAGCTCCCTCGCGGGCCGGGACAGGGGTTACGAGCAGTACTTC